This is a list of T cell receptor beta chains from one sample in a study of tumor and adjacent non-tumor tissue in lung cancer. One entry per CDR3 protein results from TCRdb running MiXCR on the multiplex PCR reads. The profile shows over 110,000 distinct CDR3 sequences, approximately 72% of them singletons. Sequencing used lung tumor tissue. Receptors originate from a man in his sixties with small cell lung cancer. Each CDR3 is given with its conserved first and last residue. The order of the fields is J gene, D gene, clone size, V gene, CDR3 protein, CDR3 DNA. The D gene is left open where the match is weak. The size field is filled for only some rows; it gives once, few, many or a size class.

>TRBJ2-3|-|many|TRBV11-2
CASSFPGWSRTDTQYF
TGTGCCAGCAGCTTTCCAGGCTGGAGTCGCACAGATACGCAGTATTTT
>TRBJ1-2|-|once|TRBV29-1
CSVKNRDYRYTF
TGCAGCGTGAAAAACAGGGATTATCGCTACACCTTC
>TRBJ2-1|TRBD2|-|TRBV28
CASKPSGANAGNEQFF
TGTGCCAGCAAGCCGAGCGGGGCCAACGCGGGGAATGAGCAGTTCTTC
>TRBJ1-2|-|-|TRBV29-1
CSAKGGNLGYTF
TGCAGCGCCAAGGGAGGCAACCTTGGCTACACCTTC
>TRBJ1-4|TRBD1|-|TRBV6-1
CASRARTGGYANEKLFF
TGTGCCAGCAGGGCCAGGACAGGGGGCTATGCCAATGAAAAACTGTTTTTT
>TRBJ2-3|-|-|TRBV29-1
CNARRGSSSDTQYF
TGCAACGCAAGAAGAGGGAGTTCCTCAGATACGCAGTATTTT
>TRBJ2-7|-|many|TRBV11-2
CASSLDMAVGAVSYEQYF
TGTGCCAGCAGCTTAGATATGGCGGTGGGGGCGGTCTCCTACGAGCAGTACTTC
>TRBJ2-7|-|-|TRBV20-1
CSAREGRGHCEQYF
TGCAGTGCTAGAGAAGGGAGGGGGCACTGCGAGCAGTACTTC
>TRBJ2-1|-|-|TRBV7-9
CDSSYGVSYNEQFF
TGTGACAGCAGCTATGGTGTATCCTACAATGAGCAGTTCTTC
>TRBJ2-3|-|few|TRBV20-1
CRAGQTGGADTQYF
TGCAGAGCTGGTCAGACAGGTGGGGCAGATACGCAGTATTTT
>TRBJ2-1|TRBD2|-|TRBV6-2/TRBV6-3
CASSPPGLVKYNEQFF
TGTGCCAGCAGCCCCCCGGGACTAGTGAAATACAATGAGCAGTTCTTC
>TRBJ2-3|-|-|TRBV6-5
CVSSRRKNTDTQYF
TGTGTCAGCAGCCGAAGGAAAAACACAGATACGCAGTATTTT
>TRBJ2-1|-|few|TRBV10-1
CASSPKLMGSYNEQFF
TGCGCCAGCAGCCCCAAATTGATGGGGTCCTACAATGAGCAGTTCTTC
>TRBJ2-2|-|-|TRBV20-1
CSCQRPNTRELFF
TGCAGTTGTCAGCGGCCGAACACCAGGGAGCTGTTTTTT
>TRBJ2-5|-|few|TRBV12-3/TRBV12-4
CASSLHGARQETQYF
TGTGCCAGCAGTCTCCACGGAGCTCGGCAAGAGACCCAGTACTTC
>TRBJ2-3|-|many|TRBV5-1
CASSLGQPNTDTQYF
TGCGCCAGCAGCTTGGGACAGCCAAACACAGATACGCAGTATTTT